Listed below are T cell receptor beta chains from one sample, sequenced in a study of post-analysis software for immune sequencing data. TCRdb re-analysed the PCR reads in MiXCR, keeping a single row per CDR3 protein. The repertoire holds about 820,000 distinct CDR3 sequences, with about 50% as singletons. Sequencing used blood. The receptors derive from a girl between 5 and 17 years old with multiple sclerosis. Each CDR3 is given with its conserved first and last residue. Fields, in order: J gene, V gene, clone size, CDR3 protein. Not all rows give a size; the values are once, few, many and, for expanded clones, a class.

j_gene: -
v_gene: TRBV2
abundance: -
CDR3aa: CASQQDNRRETQYF

j_gene: -
v_gene: TRBV3-1
abundance: -
CDR3aa: CASSQEGVAQETQYF

j_gene: TRBJ2-5
v_gene: TRBV5-5
abundance: -
CDR3aa: CASSFGTGTPVYQETQYF

j_gene: TRBJ1-2
v_gene: TRBV30
abundance: few
CDR3aa: CAWSGRRGDGYTF

j_gene: TRBJ2-1
v_gene: TRBV20-1
abundance: -
CDR3aa: CSARVPPTDVEQFF

j_gene: TRBJ2-3
v_gene: TRBV5-4
abundance: few
CDR3aa: CASSDDGGNTDTQYF

j_gene: TRBJ2-7
v_gene: TRBV29-1
abundance: few
CDR3aa: CSGWDRGRYEQYF

j_gene: TRBJ2-7
v_gene: TRBV20-1
abundance: once
CDR3aa: CSAVKTGASYEQYF

j_gene: TRBJ2-6
v_gene: TRBV4-2
abundance: -
CDR3aa: CASSQEEQGVSGANVLTF

j_gene: TRBJ2-3
v_gene: TRBV10-3
abundance: -
CDR3aa: CAISDQGLAGGRTDTQYF

j_gene: TRBJ1-1
v_gene: TRBV12-3/TRBV12-4
abundance: -
CDR3aa: CASSFLLVANTEAFF

j_gene: TRBJ2-1
v_gene: TRBV12-3/TRBV12-4
abundance: -
CDR3aa: CASSWGRVYNEQFF

j_gene: TRBJ1-6
v_gene: TRBV6-6
abundance: few
CDR3aa: CASSLRDRENSPLHF

j_gene: TRBJ1-1
v_gene: TRBV20-1
abundance: -
CDR3aa: CSARDPGMNTEAFF

j_gene: -
v_gene: TRBV20-1
abundance: few
CDR3aa: CSAPHRLLGSYYEQYF

j_gene: TRBJ2-6
v_gene: TRBV11-2
abundance: once
CDR3aa: CASSLKTGGTSGVNVLTF

j_gene: TRBJ2-1
v_gene: TRBV7-9
abundance: -
CDR3aa: CASSLLTGNSYNEQFF

j_gene: TRBJ1-2
v_gene: TRBV7-9
abundance: -
CDR3aa: CASSGGAGFDYGYTF

j_gene: TRBJ2-7
v_gene: TRBV20-1
abundance: once
CDR3aa: CSARMSTYEQYF

j_gene: TRBJ2-1
v_gene: TRBV20-1
abundance: -
CDR3aa: CSASEARDSYNEQFF

j_gene: TRBJ2-1
v_gene: TRBV2
abundance: few
CDR3aa: CASDLGNPRNEQFF

j_gene: TRBJ2-3
v_gene: TRBV5-1
abundance: once
CDR3aa: CASSPAGAYDTQYF

j_gene: TRBJ2-1
v_gene: TRBV5-1
abundance: -
CDR3aa: CASSLELGEEQFF

j_gene: TRBJ2-7
v_gene: TRBV2
abundance: -
CDR3aa: CACGQGYYEQYF

j_gene: TRBJ2-7
v_gene: TRBV4-1
abundance: few
CDR3aa: CASSQGLVSFYEQYF

j_gene: TRBJ2-1
v_gene: TRBV7-9
abundance: few
CDR3aa: CASSWDSEQFF

j_gene: TRBJ2-3
v_gene: TRBV20-1
abundance: few
CDR3aa: CSASLAGGTDTQYF